The T cell receptor (beta chain) under discussion was sequenced for a study of blood T cell repertoires in COVID-19 (dated by TCRdb to the early 2020s). Turning to the overall study: Samples covering the acute and convalescent phases of COVID-19 were provided by collaborators in the United States, Italy and Spain. The repertoires were released in a freely available public database meant as a resource for research on the immune response to SARS-CoV-2. A de-identified subject ID, COVID-19 status, age in years and sex were almost always included in the sample metadata. The dataset comprised deeply sampled blood TCRbeta repertoires from subjects exposed to, actively infected with, or recovered from COVID-19. HLA class I and class II types, where available, came from metadata supplied by the sample provider rather than from assay-based typing. The material from the prospective study consisted of cDNA or gDNA derived from T cells, B-cell-depleted T cells, or PBMCs. The samples were drawn from the first 160 participants of the ongoing ImmuneRACE study and from 1,254 subjects provided by 6 global collaborators.

TCRbeta CDR3 regions were amplified from genomic DNA using the immunoSEQ Assay, a bias-controlled multiplex PCR. On the authors' methods: The number of nucleated cells in each sample was estimated from the amplification of reference gene primers within the assay. To quantify the absolute abundance of each unique TCRbeta CDR3 rearrangement, sequence reads were collapsed and filtered. Productive Simpson clonality was computed per sample as the square root of Simpson's diversity index over productive rearrangements. TCRdb re-hosts the immuneACCESS table, in-frame sequences only. Its copies lack some clones; in the studies checked, an unresolved V gene accounts for under half of them, and the cause for the rest is not known. D and trimming come from the DNA, and the V and J calls and clone size come from that table. The sample yields about 170,000 clones; 86% were counted once. The biggest ten clones account for about 7% of the sample.

For this clone: Its antigen has not been determined. Base qualities are not at hand, and no much larger clone is one base apart.

Collaborating institutions collected whole blood in K2EDTA tubes following their own protocols. For TCRbeta analysis, collaborators shipped samples in one of three forms: frozen whole blood, isolated PBMCs, or DNA extracted from either of those sample types. Paper-wide results and their limitations: The amount of clinical and demographic metadata varied by source and participant and was provided uncurated.

Clipping removes 4 bases from V and 8 bases from J, with 7 as the unmatched junction base count. Sequences LGHDT (CDR1) and YNNKEL (CDR2) are obtained from the germline V gene (reference sequence). Counted from cysteine to phenylalanine, this CDR3 has 14 amino acids. The kept DNA is CDR3 alone, 42 bases in frame from the first base. The chain joins TRBV3-1 (or the pseudogene TRBV3-2) to TRBJ1-4; 7 junctional bases match TRBD1. Sequences were obtained from peripheral blood. This TCR derives from an elderly woman in a cohort sampled during active or convalescent COVID-19. The CDR3 protein: CASSLRGPDEKLFF. The bases read TGTGCCAGCAGCCTAAGGGGGCCGGACGAAAAACTGTTTTTT.